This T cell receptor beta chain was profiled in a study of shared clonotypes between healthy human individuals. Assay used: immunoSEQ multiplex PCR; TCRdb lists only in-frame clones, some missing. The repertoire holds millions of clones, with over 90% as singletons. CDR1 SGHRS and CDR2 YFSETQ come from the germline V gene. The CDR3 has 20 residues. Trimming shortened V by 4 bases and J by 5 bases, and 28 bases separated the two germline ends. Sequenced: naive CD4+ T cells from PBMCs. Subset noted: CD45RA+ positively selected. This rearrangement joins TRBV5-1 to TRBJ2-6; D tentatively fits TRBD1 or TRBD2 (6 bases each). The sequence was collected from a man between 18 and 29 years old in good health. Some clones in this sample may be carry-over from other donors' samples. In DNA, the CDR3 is TGCGCCAGCAGCCCGTCGGGTCACAGGGTGGGAGGTAAATGGGCCAACGTCCTGACTTTC. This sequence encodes CASSPSGHRVGGKWANVLTF.